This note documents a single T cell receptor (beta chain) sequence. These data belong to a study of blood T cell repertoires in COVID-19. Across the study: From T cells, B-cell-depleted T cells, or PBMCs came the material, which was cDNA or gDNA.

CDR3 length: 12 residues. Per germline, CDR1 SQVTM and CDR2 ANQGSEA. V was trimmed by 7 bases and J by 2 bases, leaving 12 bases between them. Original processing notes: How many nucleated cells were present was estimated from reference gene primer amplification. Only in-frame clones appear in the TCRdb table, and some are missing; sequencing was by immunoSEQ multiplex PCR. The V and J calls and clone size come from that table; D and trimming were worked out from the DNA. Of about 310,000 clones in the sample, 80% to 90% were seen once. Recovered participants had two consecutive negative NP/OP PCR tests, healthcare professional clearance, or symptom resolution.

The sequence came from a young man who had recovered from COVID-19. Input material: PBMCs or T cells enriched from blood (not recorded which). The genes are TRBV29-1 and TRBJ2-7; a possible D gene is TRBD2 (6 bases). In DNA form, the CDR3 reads TGCAGCGGTGGGGAGGCCACCTACGAGCAGTACTTC. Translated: CSGGEATYEQYF.